A single sample gave rise to the 27 T cell receptor beta chains below, sequenced in a study of OX40 agonist ivuxolimab in advanced cancers. Sequencing used immunoSEQ multiplex PCR; TCRdb keeps in-frame clones, though not all of them. The sample includes about 110,000 clones, 80% to 95% of them seen just once. Here the sequenced sample was CD4+ or CD8+ T cells sorted from blood, taken in a trial of the OX40 agonist ivuxolimab. These receptors all stem from an adult with an advanced solid tumor such as melanoma, head and neck, liver or kidney cancer.

The gene calls are TRBV5-6 and TRBJ1-4; 7 bases map to TRBD1. Trimming took 4 bases from V and 7 from J; bases not matched to a gene: 7. The V gene's germline CDR1 is SGHDT and CDR2 YYEEEE. The CDR3 extends over 14 amino acids. The CDR3 loop is CASSPPGGSEKLFF. CDR3 bases: TGTGCCAGCAGCCCTCCAGGGGGTAGTGAAAAACTGTTTTTT.

The V gene is TRBV11-2, the J gene TRBJ2-3, with D hard to call. In germline, CDR1 is SGHAT, CDR2 FQNNGV. The CDR3 contains 14 residues. V gave up 2 bases and J gave up 3 bases, with 9 bases separating them. The CDR3 sequence is CASSLKWATDTQYF. As DNA, the CDR3 is TGTGCCAGCAGCTTAAAGTGGGCAACAGATACGCAGTATTTT.

CDR3 DNA: TGTGCCAGCAGCACACAGGGGGGAGAACAGCCCCAGCATTTT. The encoded protein is CASSTQGGEQPQHF. The chain links TRBV7-9 to TRBJ1-5, with 8 positions matching TRBD1. The CDR3 totals 14 residues. V lost 5 bases to trimming and J lost 7 bases; unmatched junction nucleotides: 7. Germline V gene lookup returns CDR1 SEHNR and CDR2 FQNEAQ (reference sequence).

This clone showed up just a few times. V and J are TRBV2 and TRBJ1-5, with D perhaps TRBD1 (5 bases). Deletions cut 7 bases from V and 3 bases from J, with 10 bases between. Per the germline V gene, CDR1 is SNHLY and CDR2 is FYNNEI. The CDR3 is made up of 13 amino acids. This chain's CDR3 is CASKDSSNQPQHF. The CDR3 DNA reads as TGTGCCAGCAAAGACAGCTCCAATCAGCCCCAGCATTTT.

This clone appeared a single time. The chain links TRBV27 to TRBJ2-6; maybe TRBD2 (5 bases). This CDR3 contains 19 residues. Trimming removed 4 bases at V and 0 bases at J, with 19 bases between. CDR1 and CDR2 (germline): MNHEY, SMNVEV (reference sequence). The CDR3 coding sequence is TGTGCCAGCAGTTACCTGCCAAGGGAGCTCCTCTCTGGGGCCAACGTCCTGACTTTC. Translating it yields CASSYLPRELLSGANVLTF.

This chain connects TRBV27 to TRBJ2-1; 12 positions match TRBD2. The junction had 3 bases not matched to a gene; V was cut back by 3 bases and J by 0 bases. CDR1 is MNHEY and CDR2 is SMNVEV in the germline V gene (reference sequence). The CDR3 extends over 17 amino acids. CDR3 sequence (DNA): TGTGCCAGCAGTTTCCTAGCGGGAGGGCCCTCCTACAATGAGCAGTTCTTC. Its translation: CASSFLAGGPSYNEQFF.

The rearrangement uses TRBV19 and TRBJ2-5; TRBD2 is a possible D gene (6 bases). Trimming took 3 bases from V and 5 from J, leaving 13 bases between them. Germline lookup yields CDR1 LNHDA and CDR2 SQIVND (reference sequence). This CDR3 contains 14 residues. CDR3: CASSMIRGGETQYF. The CDR3 DNA is TGTGCCAGTAGTATGATTCGTGGAGGGGAGACCCAGTACTTC.

The gene calls are TRBV6-5 and TRBJ2-1; D assignment may be TRBD1 or TRBD2 (6 bases each). This CDR3 has 13 amino acids. CDR1 MNHEY and CDR2 SVGAGI come from the germline V gene. V gave up 6 bases and J gave up 8 bases, with 14 bases separating them. CDR3 DNA: TGTGCCAGCAGAAATGTCGGGGGCGATGAGCAGTTCTTC. Its protein is CASRNVGGDEQFF.

DNA for the CDR3: TGCGCCAGCAGCTTAGACAGGGGGAACACCGGGGAGCTGTTTTTT. Protein: CASSLDRGNTGELFF. This chain uses TRBV5-1 with TRBJ2-2, with 8 positions matching TRBD1. The CDR3 is 15 amino acids. J was trimmed by 1 base and V by 2 bases; bases with no gene match: 1. Germline V gene lookup returns CDR1 SGHRS and CDR2 YFSETQ.

This clone was seen once. This sequence joins TRBV7-8 and TRBJ2-7; D ambiguous. The CDR3 covers 15 residues. Germline V gives CDR1 SGHVS, CDR2 FQNEAQ. The germline V and J ends were trimmed by 1 base and 3 bases, with 13 bases remaining between them. This chain's CDR3 is CASSLDPGAFYEQYF. The CDR3 bases are TGTGCCAGCAGCTTAGATCCGGGCGCCTTCTACGAGCAGTACTTC.

The chain uses TRBV10-1 and TRBJ2-1; no definite D call. The CDR3 has 15 amino acids. Germline lookup yields CDR1 WNHNN and CDR2 SYGVQD (reference sequence). V lost 8 bases and J 0 bases, leaving 14 bases between the germline ends. The DNA for the CDR3 is TGCGCCAGCTCCTCCTCCGGAAGCTCCTACAATGAGCAGTTCTTC. It translates to CASSSSGSSYNEQFF.

V gene TRBV7-3 combines with J gene TRBJ2-2; TRBD2 aligns across 9 bases. The CDR3 has 14 amino acids. With V trimmed by 2 bases and J by 8 bases, 3 bases remained unmatched. Germline CDR1 SGHTA, CDR2 FQGTGA. CDR3 sequence reads: CASSLLAGNGELFF. The CDR3 DNA sequence: TGTGCCAGCAGCTTACTAGCGGGAAATGGGGAGCTGTTTTTT.

This chain links TRBV7-2 with TRBJ1-2, with 7 bases that match TRBD1. Germline V CDR1 and CDR2: SGHTA, FQGNSA. This CDR3 has 14 amino acids. The V and J ends lost 4 bases and 4 bases, in that order; junction bases with no gene match: 6. This chain's CDR3 is CASSSGTAAYGYTF. CDR3 nucleotides: TGTGCCAGCAGCTCGGGGACAGCAGCCTATGGCTACACCTTC.

This clone was seen once. The rearrangement uses TRBV5-1 and TRBJ1-1; TRBD1 might be the D (6 bases). Trimming shortened V by 1 base and J by 1 base, and 11 bases separated the two germline ends. The CDR3 runs 15 residues. CDR1 is SGHRS, CDR2 YFSETQ, per germline. The CDR3 spells CASSLRWGQNTEAFF. The CDR3 nucleotides are TGCGCCAGCAGCTTGAGGTGGGGGCAGAACACTGAAGCTTTCTTT. The variable domain in full, with the rest retrieved from reference TRBV5-1 and TRBJ1-1, is KAGVTQTPRYLIKTRGQQVTLSCSPISGHRSVSWYQQTPGQGLQFLFEYFSETQRNKGNFPGRFSGRQFSNSRSEMNVSTLELGDSALYLCASSLRWGQNTEAFFGQGTRLTVV.

V gene TRBV19 combines with J gene TRBJ1-1; unclear D gene. The CDR3 consists of 13 residues. V was shortened by 5 bases and J by 4 bases, with 11 bases between the two germline ends. In germline, CDR1 is LNHDA, CDR2 SQIVND (reference sequence). The CDR3: CASSYTGVTEAFF. For the CDR3, the DNA is TGTGCCAGTAGTTATACCGGGGTCACTGAAGCTTTCTTT.

The V and J genes are TRBV21-1 and TRBJ2-7; TRBD1 is the table's D call and was not checked against the DNA. TRBV21-1 constitutes a pseudogene. The CDR3 contains 18 residues. CDR3 DNA: TGTGCCAGCCGAAGAAAGGGGGTTAGCAGGAAGCCCTCCTACGAGCAGTACTTC. Protein: CASRRKGVSRKPSYEQYF.

This chain links TRBV11-1 with TRBJ2-5; D remains ambiguous. Gene TRBJ2-7 matches the end of the DNA better, so the J call may be wrong. The CDR3 is made up of 13 amino acids. Germline CDR1 is SGHAT and CDR2 is FQDESV (reference sequence). In nucleotides, the CDR3 is TGTGCCAGCAGCCTTGACCCTGAATACGAGCAGTACTTC. This gives the protein CASSLDPEYEQYF.

V and J are TRBV18 and TRBJ2-3; 7 positions match TRBD2. CDR1 and CDR2 from the germline V gene are KGHSH and LQKENI. This CDR3 is built from 20 residues. Trimming removed 2 bases from V and 2 bases from J; junction bases left unmatched: 19. For the CDR3, the DNA is TGTGCCAGCTCACCATCTCGAGGAGTTGGGCTAGCGGCCATCACAGATACGCAGTATTTT. Protein product: CASSPSRGVGLAAITDTQYF.

As for this clone: The sample has other DNA sequences that encode this CDR3 too. This chain links TRBV29-1 with TRBJ1-1; D remains ambiguous. In germline, CDR1 is SQVTM, CDR2 ANQGSEA. Deletions cut 1 base from V and 0 bases from J, with 6 bases between. The CDR3 extends over 13 amino acids. CDR3 in amino acids: CSVEGQMNTEAFF. The CDR3, as DNA: TGCAGCGTTGAAGGCCAGATGAACACTGAAGCTTTCTTT.

J is TRBJ2-2 and V is TRBV28; unclear D gene. This CDR3 spans 12 amino acids. Per germline, CDR1 MDHEN and CDR2 SYDVKM. The ends were cut back, 5 bases at V and 4 bases at J, with 5 bases in the middle. CDR3 loop: CASSTSTGELFF. Here the CDR3 DNA reads TGTGCCAGCAGTACGAGCACCGGGGAGCTGTTTTTT. Using reference TRBV28 and TRBJ2-2 for the parts outside the CDR3, the full variable domain is DVKVTQSSRYLVKRTGEKVFLECVQDMDHENMFWYRQDPGLGLRLIYFSYDVKMKEKGDIPEGYSVSREKKERFSLILESASTNQTSMYLCASSTSTGELFFGEGSRLTVL.

The chain links TRBV10-2 to TRBJ2-5; TRBD2 is a possible D gene (7 bases). The CDR3 is 12 residues long. V was cut by 4 bases and J by 8 bases, with 11 bases left in between. Germline V CDR1 and CDR2: WSHSY, SAAADI. The CDR3 reads CASSAPGGTQYF. CDR3 sequence (DNA): TGCGCCAGCAGTGCCCCGGGGGGCACCCAGTACTTC.

The rearrangement joins TRBV6-5 to TRBJ2-7; 8 bases are a match to TRBD1. Germline CDR1 MNHEY, CDR2 SVGAGI. The CDR3 consists of 12 residues. J gave up 2 bases and V 7 bases, and 1 base lay outside the gene matches. CDR3 DNA sequence: TGTGCCAGCACAGGGGGCCCCTACGAGCAGTACTTC. Amino acids: CASTGGPYEQYF.

The CDR3 region is CASLTANYGYTF. The CDR3 DNA follows: TGTGCCAGCCTGACAGCTAACTATGGCTACACCTTC. This chain uses TRBV28 with TRBJ1-2; a possible D gene is TRBD1 (5 bases). The germline V and J ends were trimmed by 8 bases and 0 bases, with 7 bases remaining between them. Germline CDR1 is MDHEN and CDR2 is SYDVKM. The CDR3 covers 12 residues.

This chain uses TRBV6-4 with TRBJ2-3, with 9 bases aligning to TRBD2. The CDR3 contains 16 residues. CDR1 and CDR2 (germline): MRHNA, SNTAGT. The junction had 7 bases not matched to a gene; V was cut back by 2 bases and J by 4 bases. The CDR3 sequence: CASSDVASGAPDTQYF. CDR3 coding DNA: TGTGCCAGCAGTGACGTCGCTAGCGGGGCCCCAGATACGCAGTATTTT.

V is TRBV9 and J is TRBJ2-7, with unresolved D. The ends were cut back, 1 base at V and 7 bases at J, with 12 bases in the middle. Germline V CDR1 and CDR2: SGDLS, YYNGEE. The CDR3 is made up of 13 amino acids. DNA for the CDR3: TGTGCCAGCAGCGTAACGACCTTTGGAGAGCAGTACTTC. Its protein is CASSVTTFGEQYF.

The chain links TRBV6-5 to TRBJ2-3; TRBD2 aligns across 7 bases. V trimming: 8 bases; J trimming: 2 bases; junction bases outside the gene matches: 1. Looked up from germline, CDR1 is MNHEY and CDR2 is SVGAGI. This CDR3 contains 12 residues. The CDR3 bases are TGTGCCAGCGGGGGGGACACAGATACGCAGTATTTT. Protein sequence: CASGGDTDTQYF.

The chain links TRBV7-8 to TRBJ1-1; weak D call: TRBD1 (6 bases). Trimming took off 2 bases at V and 1 base at J, with 14 bases between the two ends. The CDR3 is made up of 16 amino acids. Germline CDR1 is SGHVS and CDR2 is FQNEAQ. This CDR3 is CASSLSIGQTNTEAFF. The CDR3 nucleotides read TGTGCCAGCAGCTTATCCATAGGACAGACGAACACTGAAGCTTTCTTT.